The clone carrying this TCR beta chain has just one count. Its antigen is currently unknown. These data originate in a study of T cell responses to AZD1222 COVID-19 vaccine. Study information: Analyses pooled second doses at about 4 or about 12 weeks. Whole-study results and caveats: Repertoires were obtained solely post-peak T cell response. Clonal diversity was possibly underestimated; the donors were predominantly white British and more often female.

The table came from immunoSEQ multiplex PCR; TCRdb's copy has only in-frame clones and leaves some out. The sample carries approximately 170,000 clones, less than 95% recorded once. The specimen was peripheral blood, collected on day 0 of AZD1222 vaccination. The TCR sequence derives from an adult in good health.

The CDR3 nucleotides are TGTGCCAGCAGTGAGTTAAAGGCACTTGGAGGCTACACCTTC. It yields the protein CASSELKALGGYTF. This chain joins TRBV2 and TRBJ1-2; unclear D gene. Germline CDR1 reads SNHLY; CDR2 reads FYNNEI. V dropped 3 bases and J dropped 8 bases, with 16 bases sitting between them. The CDR3 length is 14 residues.